Sequencing of this T cell receptor (beta chain) was carried out in a study of blood T cell repertoires in COVID-19. Looking at the study overall: In each case, the material was cDNA or gDNA derived from T cells, B-cell-depleted T cells, or PBMCs.

How the authors handled the data: Amplification of reference gene primers provided the estimated nucleated cell counts. Assay used: immunoSEQ multiplex PCR; TCRdb lists only in-frame clones, some missing. Clone size and V and J calls were adopted from that table, with D and trimming inferred from the DNA. The table has approximately 61,000 clones, more than 75% seen once. Losses at the gene ends were 0 bases for V and 3 bases for J; bases not matched to a gene: 6. There are 16 residues in the CDR3. The germline CDR1 and CDR2 sequences are MNHEY and SVGAGI. The V call is TRBV6-5, the J call TRBJ2-7; the match to TRBD2 covers 9 bases. The source material was peripheral blood. This receptor was taken from a human donor in a cohort sampled during active COVID-19. CDR3 bases: TGTGCCAGCAGTTACTCTAGTCTAGCGGGAATCTACGAGCAGTACTTC. This translates into CASSYSSLAGIYEQYF.